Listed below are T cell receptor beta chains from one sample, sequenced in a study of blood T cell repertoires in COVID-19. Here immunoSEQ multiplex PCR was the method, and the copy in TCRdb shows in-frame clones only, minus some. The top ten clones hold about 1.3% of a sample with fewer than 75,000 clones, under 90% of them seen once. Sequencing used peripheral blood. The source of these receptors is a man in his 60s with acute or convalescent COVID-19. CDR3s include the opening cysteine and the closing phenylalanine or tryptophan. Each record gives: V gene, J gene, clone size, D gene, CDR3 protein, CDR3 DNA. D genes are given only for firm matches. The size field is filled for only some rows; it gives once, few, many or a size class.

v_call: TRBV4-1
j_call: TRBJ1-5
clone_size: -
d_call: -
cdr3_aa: CASSQGQGRNQPQHF
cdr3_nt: TGCGCCAGCAGCCAAGGTCAGGGGCGCAATCAGCCCCAGCATTTT

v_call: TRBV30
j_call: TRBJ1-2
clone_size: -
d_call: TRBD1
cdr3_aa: CAWGTGGGSYGYTF
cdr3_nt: TGTGCCTGGGGTACAGGGGGGGGTAGCTATGGCTACACCTTC

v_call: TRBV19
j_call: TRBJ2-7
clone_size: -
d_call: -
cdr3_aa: CASSIRGGIVYEQYF
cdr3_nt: TGTGCCAGTAGTATTAGGGGTGGGATCGTCTACGAGCAGTACTTC

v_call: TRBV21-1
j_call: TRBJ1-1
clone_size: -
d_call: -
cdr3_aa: CASSRTERTEAFF
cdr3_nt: TGTGCCAGCAGCAGGACGGAGCGGACTGAAGCTTTCTTT

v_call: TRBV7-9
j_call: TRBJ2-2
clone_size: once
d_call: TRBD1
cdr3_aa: CASSHLRTGNTGELFF
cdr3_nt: TGTGCCAGCAGCCACTTGCGGACAGGGAACACCGGGGAGCTGTTTTTT

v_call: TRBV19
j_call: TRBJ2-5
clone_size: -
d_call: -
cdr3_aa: CASSIGPSQETQYF
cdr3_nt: TGTGCCAGTAGTATAGGTCCCAGCCAAGAGACCCAGTACTTC

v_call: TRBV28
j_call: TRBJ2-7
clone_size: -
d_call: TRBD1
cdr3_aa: CASSQGLTGGGFF
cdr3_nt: TGTGCCAGCAGTCAGGGCCTAACAGGGGGTGGGTTCTTC

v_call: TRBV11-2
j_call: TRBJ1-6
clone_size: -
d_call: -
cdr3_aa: CASSLQIAASSPLHF
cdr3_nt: TGTGCCAGCAGCTTACAAATAGCGGCTTCTTCACCCCTCCACTTT

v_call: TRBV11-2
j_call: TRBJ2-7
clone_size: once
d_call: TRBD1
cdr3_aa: CASSLAGQGSYEQYF
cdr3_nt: TGTGCCAGCAGCTTAGCAGGACAGGGATCGTACGAGCAGTACTTC

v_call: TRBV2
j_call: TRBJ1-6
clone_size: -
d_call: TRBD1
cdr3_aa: CASSPGQGISPLHF
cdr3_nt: TGTGCCAGCAGTCCGGGACAGGGCATTTCACCCCTCCACTTT

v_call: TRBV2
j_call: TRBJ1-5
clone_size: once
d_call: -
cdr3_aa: CASTDDRLSNQPQHF
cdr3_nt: TGTGCCAGCACTGACGACAGACTTAGCAATCAGCCCCAGCATTTT

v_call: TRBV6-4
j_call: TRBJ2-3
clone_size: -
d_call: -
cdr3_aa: CASSDLSLCSHYTDTQYF
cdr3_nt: TGTGCCAGCAGTGACCTGTCGCTTTGCAGTCACTACACAGATACGCAGTATTTT

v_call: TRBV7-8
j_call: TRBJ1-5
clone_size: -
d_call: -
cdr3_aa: CASSLAGREVVGNQPQHF
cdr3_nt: TGTGCCAGCAGCTTAGCAGGGAGGGAAGTTGTGGGCAATCAGCCCCAGCATTTT

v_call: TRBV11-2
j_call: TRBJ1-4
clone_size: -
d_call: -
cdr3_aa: CASSWGQGNEKLFF
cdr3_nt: TGTGCCAGCAGCTGGGGGCAGGGGAATGAAAAACTGTTTTTT

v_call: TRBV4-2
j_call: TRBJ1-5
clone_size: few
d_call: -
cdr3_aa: CASSQESTPNQPQHF
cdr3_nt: TGTGCCAGCAGCCAAGAGAGCACCCCCAATCAGCCCCAGCATTTT

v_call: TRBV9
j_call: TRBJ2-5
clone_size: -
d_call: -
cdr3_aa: CASSVGQTSGHGTQYF
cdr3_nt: TGTGCCAGCAGCGTAGGTCAAACCTCTGGGCACGGGACCCAGTACTTC

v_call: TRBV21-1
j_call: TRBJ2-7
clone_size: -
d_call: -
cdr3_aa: CASSRLAGALIRYEQYF
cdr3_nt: TGTGCCAGCAGCAGACTAGCGGGGGCTCTTATCCGCTACGAGCAGTACTTC

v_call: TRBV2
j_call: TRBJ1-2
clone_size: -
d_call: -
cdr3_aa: CASRGRSGNYGYTF
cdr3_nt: TGTGCCAGCCGGGGGAGGTCAGGGAACTATGGCTACACCTTC

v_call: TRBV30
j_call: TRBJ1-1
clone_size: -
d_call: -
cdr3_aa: CAWSVPTSYVTGYTEAFF
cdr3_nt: TGTGCCTGGAGTGTCCCTACGTCTTACGTAACAGGTTACACTGAAGCTTTCTTT

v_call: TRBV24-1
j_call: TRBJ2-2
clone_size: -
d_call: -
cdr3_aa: CATSVPGPPRSTGELFF
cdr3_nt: TGTGCCACCAGTGTCCCGGGTCCCCCTCGGAGCACCGGGGAGCTGTTTTTT

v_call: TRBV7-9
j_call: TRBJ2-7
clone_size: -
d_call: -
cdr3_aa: CASSFLAASSYEQYF
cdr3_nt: TGTGCCAGCAGCTTCCTAGCAGCGAGCTCCTACGAGCAGTACTTC